These 11 T cell receptor beta chains came from one sample sequenced in a study of shared clonotypes between healthy human individuals. The protocol was immunoSEQ multiplex PCR, while the TCRdb copy is restricted to in-frame clones and leaves out a portion. The table shows fewer than 700,000 clones, with approximately 96% occurring only once. Naive CD8 isolation took CD45RO-negative cells positively selected for CCR7 and excluded terminally differentiated effector memory CD45RA+ cells. Specimen: naive CD8+ T cells sorted from blood. The source of these receptors is a woman aged 25 to 39 in good health.

The chain carries TRBV6-1 and TRBJ1-3; the D gene is possibly TRBD1 (6 bases). The germline V gene has CDR1 MNHNS and CDR2 SASEGT. With 1 base removed from V and 3 bases from J, the gap between germline ends came to 10 bases. The CDR3 runs to 15 residues. The CDR3: CASSEDQDSGNTIYF. CDR3 coding DNA: TGTGCCAGCAGTGAAGACCAGGACAGTGGAAACACCATATATTTT.

The CDR3 protein is CASSPPSGEAFF. The CDR3 DNA reads as TGTGCCAGCAGCCCCCCAAGCGGTGAAGCTTTCTTT. The chain is built from TRBV5-6 and TRBJ1-1; D uncertain. V dropped 4 bases and J dropped 7 bases, with 11 bases sitting between them. Per germline, CDR1 SGHDT and CDR2 YYEEEE. CDR3 length: 12 residues. Variable domain in full (rest from reference TRBV5-6 and TRBJ1-1): DAGVTQSPTHLIKTRGQQVTLRCSPKSGHDTVSWYQQALGQGPQFIFQYYEEEERQRGNFPDRFSGHQFPNYSSELNVNALLLGDSALYLCASSPPSGEAFFGQGTRLTVV.

The J gene is TRBJ2-1, the V gene TRBV5-6; 9 nucleotides line up with TRBD2. Germline V CDR1 and CDR2: SGHDT, YYEEEE. The V gene end was trimmed by 4 bases and the J gene end by 6 bases; junction bases not matched to a gene: 8. This CDR3 region has 15 residues. CDR3 nucleotides: TGTGCCAGCAGCCTCGGACTAGCGACGGTCAATGAGCAGTTCTTC. Protein product: CASSLGLATVNEQFF.

The V and J genes are TRBV6-6 and TRBJ2-7, with a tentative D call TRBD1 (6 bases). Trimming shortened V by 5 bases and J by 2 bases, and 10 bases separated the two germline ends. Germline V CDR1 and CDR2: MNHNY, SVGAGI (reference sequence). The CDR3 is 13 residues long. The CDR3 bases are TGTGCCAGCAGTCTATGGACAGCCTACGAGCAGTACTTC. This sequence encodes CASSLWTAYEQYF.

The V call is TRBV28, the J call TRBJ1-5; D gene unclear. Germline V lookup: CDR1 MDHEN, CDR2 SYDVKM. The CDR3 consists of 14 residues. V shed 6 bases and J shed 1 base, with 10 bases lying between them. In DNA, the CDR3 is TGTGCCAGCAGACTCGGAGAGAGCAATCAGCCCCAGCATTTT. This codes for CASRLGESNQPQHF.

The chain joins TRBV13 to TRBJ2-7; no clear D gene. CDR1 is PRHDT and CDR2 is FYEKMQ in the germline V gene (reference sequence). The CDR3 spans 14 residues. V was trimmed by 5 bases and J by 3 bases, leaving 14 bases between them. CDR3 residues: CASSPGQKFYEQYF. CDR3 nucleotides: TGTGCCAGCAGCCCTGGGCAGAAATTCTACGAGCAGTACTTC.

The chain combines TRBV4-1 with TRBJ2-1; 13 bases line up with TRBD2. The CDR3 has 16 residues. V gave up 5 bases and J gave up 9 bases; unmatched junction bases: 10. Looked up from germline, CDR1 is MGHRA and CDR2 is YSYEKL. CDR3 coding DNA: TGCGCCAGCAGCGACAGGACTAGCGGGAGATTTAGTGAGCAGTTCTTC. Translating it yields CASSDRTSGRFSEQFF.

CDR3 coding DNA: TGCGCCAGCAGAGGGGGGACAGGTACCTACAATGAGCAGTTCTTC. Its protein product is CASRGGTGTYNEQFF. V usage is TRBV10-2 and J usage is TRBJ2-1; 8 nucleotides match TRBD1. Trimming at V came to 6 bases and at J to 2 bases, leaving 6 bases not matched to a gene. This CDR3 contains 15 residues. Germline CDR1 and CDR2: WSHSY and SAAADI.

This chain joins TRBV6-6 and TRBJ1-5; possibly TRBD1 for D (5 bases). V was pared by 6 bases and J by 0 bases, with 12 bases between. The CDR3 length is 15 residues. Germline values: CDR1 MNHNY, CDR2 SVGAGI (reference sequence). CDR3 coding DNA: TGTGCCAGCAGGGGGGAACAGAATAGCAATCAGCCCCAGCATTTT. This translates into CASRGEQNSNQPQHF.

The genes are TRBV4-1 and TRBJ2-5; 7 nucleotides match TRBD2. Matching the DNA end better, TRBJ2-7 makes the J call doubtful. The CDR3 has 14 amino acids. Germline CDR1 MGHRA, CDR2 YSYEKL. CDR3 sequence reads: CASSPRLAPYEQYF. As DNA, the CDR3 is TGCGCCAGCAGCCCACGACTAGCCCCCTACGAGCAGTACTTC.

The chain couples TRBV10-3 to TRBJ2-5, with TRBD2 matching over 8 bases. V dropped 6 bases and J dropped 4; count of bases not matched to a gene: 7. The CDR3 loop spans 14 amino acids. Germline CDR1 reads ENHRY; CDR2 reads SYGVKD. For the CDR3, the DNA is TGTGCCATCAGGGAAGGACTAGCCCCAGAGACCCAGTACTTC. Its protein product is CAIREGLAPETQYF.